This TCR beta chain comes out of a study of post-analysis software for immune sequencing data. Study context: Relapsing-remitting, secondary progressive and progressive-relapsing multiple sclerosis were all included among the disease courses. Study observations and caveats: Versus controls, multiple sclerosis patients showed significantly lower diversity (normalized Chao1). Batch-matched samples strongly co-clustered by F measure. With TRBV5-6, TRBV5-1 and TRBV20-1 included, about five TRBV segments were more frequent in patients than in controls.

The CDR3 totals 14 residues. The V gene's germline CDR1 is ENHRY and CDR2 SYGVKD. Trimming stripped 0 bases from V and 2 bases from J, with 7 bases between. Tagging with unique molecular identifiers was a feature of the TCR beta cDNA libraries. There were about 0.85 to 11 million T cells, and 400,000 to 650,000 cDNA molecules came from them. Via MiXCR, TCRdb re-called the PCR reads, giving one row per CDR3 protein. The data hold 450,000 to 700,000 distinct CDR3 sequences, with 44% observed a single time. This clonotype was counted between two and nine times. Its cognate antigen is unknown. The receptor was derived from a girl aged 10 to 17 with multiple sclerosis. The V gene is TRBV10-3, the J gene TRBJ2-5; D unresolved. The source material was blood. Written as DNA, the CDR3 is TGTGCCATCAGTGAGTCGAATCTGCAAGAGACCCAGTACTTC. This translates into CAISESNLQETQYF.